This TCR beta chain was obtained from a study of T cells in Graves' hyperthyroidism and ophthalmopathy. Overall study findings and caveats: Most clonotypes expanded in the thyroid (above 0.001) were also present in blood.

CDR3 length: 14 amino acids. V shed 5 bases, J shed 7 bases, and the junction held 8 bases outside the gene matches. Germline CDR1 is MNHNS and CDR2 is SASEGT. With regard to this clonotype: Its specificity is not known.

Amplification of TCR beta CDR3 regions used RNA as the template. Carried out on the TCR CDR3, a first-round RT-PCR used the HTBI primer set. Each CDR3 protein gets one entry after TCRdb re-called the multiplex PCR reads with MiXCR. The sample lists about 400,000 distinct CDR3 sequences; more than 15% were seen once. The chain combines TRBV6-1 with TRBJ1-2; 9 positions match TRBD1. The sequence was obtained from a woman younger than 35 with Graves' hyperthyroidism. Sequencing was carried out using blood. The CDR3 DNA sequence: TGTGCCAGCAGTAACAGGGGGCATTTGCCTGGCTACACCTTC. Translated, it gives CASSNRGHLPGYTF.